This section outlines one T cell receptor (beta chain) sequence together with its context. The antigen remains undetermined. The CDR3 covers 13 residues. Germline CDR1 MNHEY, CDR2 SVGAGI. The germline V and J ends were trimmed by 6 bases and 4 bases, with 12 bases remaining between them. The data derive from a study of vaccination effects on CD4 cells after COVID-19. Study in general: It was two doses of either the BNT162b2 or mRNA-1273 vaccine that participants received.

Expansion with viral peptide pools was applied to antigen-specific CD4+ T cells by the ViraFEST assay prior to sequencing. With roughly 10 days of culture completed, CD4+ T cells were isolated. Nucleocapsid antibodies stayed negative before and after vaccination, showing no earlier SARS-CoV-2 infection. This table comes from immunoSEQ multiplex PCR, and its TCRdb copy is limited to in-frame clones, with some not included. The table has 37,000 or so clones, about 60% seen once. The sequence came from a human donor who received a COVID-19 vaccine. Sequencing was performed on CD4+ T cells from PBMCs cultured with HCoV-OC43 spike peptides, taken before COVID-19 vaccination. As for subset: HCoV-OC43 spike overlapping peptide pool stimulation. The chain carries TRBV6-5 and TRBJ1-1; possibly TRBD1 for D (5 bases). CDR3 amino acids: CASSDSGTTEAFF. CDR3 sequence (DNA): TGTGCCAGCAGCGACTCAGGGACCACTGAAGCTTTCTTT.